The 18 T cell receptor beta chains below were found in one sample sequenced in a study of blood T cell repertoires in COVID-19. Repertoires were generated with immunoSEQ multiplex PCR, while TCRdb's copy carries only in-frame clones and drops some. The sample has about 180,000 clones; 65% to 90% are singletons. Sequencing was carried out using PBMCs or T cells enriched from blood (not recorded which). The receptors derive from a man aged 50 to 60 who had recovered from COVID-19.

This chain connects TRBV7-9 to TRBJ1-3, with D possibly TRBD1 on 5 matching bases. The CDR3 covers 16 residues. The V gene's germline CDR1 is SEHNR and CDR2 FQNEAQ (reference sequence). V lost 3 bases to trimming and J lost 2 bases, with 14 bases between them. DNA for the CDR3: TGTGCCAGCAGCTTTTTTCAGGGTGGTGCTGGAAACACCATATATTTT. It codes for CASSFFQGGAGNTIYF. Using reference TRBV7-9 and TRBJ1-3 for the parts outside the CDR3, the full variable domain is DTGVSQNPRHKITKRGQNVTFRCDPISEHNRLYWYRQTLGQGPEFLTYFQNEAQLEKSRLLSDRFSAERPKGSFSTLEIQRTEQGDSAMYLCASSFFQGGAGNTIYFGEGSWLTVV.

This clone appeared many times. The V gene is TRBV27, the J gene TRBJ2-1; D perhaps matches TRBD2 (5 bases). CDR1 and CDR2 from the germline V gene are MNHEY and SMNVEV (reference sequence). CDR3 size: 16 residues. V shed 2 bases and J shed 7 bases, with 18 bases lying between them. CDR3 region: CASSLTGFSAGNEQFF. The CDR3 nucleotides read TGTGCCAGCAGTTTAACGGGGTTTAGCGCTGGAAATGAGCAGTTCTTC.

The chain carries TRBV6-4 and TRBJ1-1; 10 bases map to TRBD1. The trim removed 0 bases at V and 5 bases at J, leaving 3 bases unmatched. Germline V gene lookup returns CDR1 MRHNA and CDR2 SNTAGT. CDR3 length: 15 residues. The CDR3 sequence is CASSDSGTGETEAFF. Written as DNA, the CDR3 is TGTGCCAGCAGTGACTCGGGGACAGGGGAAACTGAAGCTTTCTTT.

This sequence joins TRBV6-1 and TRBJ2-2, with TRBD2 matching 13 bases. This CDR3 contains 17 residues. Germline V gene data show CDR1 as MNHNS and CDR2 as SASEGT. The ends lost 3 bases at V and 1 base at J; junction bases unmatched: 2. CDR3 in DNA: TGTGCCAGCAGTGAGACTAGCGGGGGGATGAACACCGGGGAGCTGTTTTTT. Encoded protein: CASSETSGGMNTGELFF.

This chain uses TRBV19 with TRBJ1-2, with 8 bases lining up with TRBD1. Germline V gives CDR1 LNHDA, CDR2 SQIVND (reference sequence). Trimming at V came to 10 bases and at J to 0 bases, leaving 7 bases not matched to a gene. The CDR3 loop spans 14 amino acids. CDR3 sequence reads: CATWDRLANYGYTF. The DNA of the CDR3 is TGTGCCACTTGGGACAGGTTGGCTAACTATGGCTACACCTTC.

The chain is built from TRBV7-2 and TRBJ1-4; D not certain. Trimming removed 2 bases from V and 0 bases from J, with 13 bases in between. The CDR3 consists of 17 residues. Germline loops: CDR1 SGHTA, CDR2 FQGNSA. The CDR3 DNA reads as TGTGCCAGCAGCTTAAATCACAGATATGCAACTAATGAAAAACTGTTTTTT. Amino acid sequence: CASSLNHRYATNEKLFF.

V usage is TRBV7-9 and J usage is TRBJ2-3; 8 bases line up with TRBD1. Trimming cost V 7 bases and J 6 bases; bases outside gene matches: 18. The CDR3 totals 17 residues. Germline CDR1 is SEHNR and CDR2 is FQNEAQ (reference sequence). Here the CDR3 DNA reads TGTGCCAGCAAACGACAGGGGTACGGGTCCCGGTTTGATACGCAGTATTTT. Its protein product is CASKRQGYGSRFDTQYF.

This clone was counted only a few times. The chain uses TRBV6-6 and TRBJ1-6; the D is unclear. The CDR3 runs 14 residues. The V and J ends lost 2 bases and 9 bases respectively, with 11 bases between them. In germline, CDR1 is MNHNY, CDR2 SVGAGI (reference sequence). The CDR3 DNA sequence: TGTGCCAGCAGTTACCCTGAACTAGGTTCACCCCTCCACTTT. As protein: CASSYPELGSPLHF.

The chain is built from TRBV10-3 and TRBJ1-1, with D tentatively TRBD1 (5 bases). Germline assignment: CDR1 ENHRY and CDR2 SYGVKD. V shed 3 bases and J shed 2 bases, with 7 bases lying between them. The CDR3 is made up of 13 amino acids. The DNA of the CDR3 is TGTGCCATCAGTGATCAGGGAAACACTGAAGCTTTCTTT. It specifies CAISDQGNTEAFF.

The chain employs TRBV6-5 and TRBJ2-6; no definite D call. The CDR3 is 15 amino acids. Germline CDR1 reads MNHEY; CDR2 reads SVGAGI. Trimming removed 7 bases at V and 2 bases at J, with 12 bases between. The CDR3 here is CASTRSSPGANVLTF. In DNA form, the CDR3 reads TGTGCCAGCACCCGGTCCTCCCCTGGGGCCAACGTCCTGACTTTC.

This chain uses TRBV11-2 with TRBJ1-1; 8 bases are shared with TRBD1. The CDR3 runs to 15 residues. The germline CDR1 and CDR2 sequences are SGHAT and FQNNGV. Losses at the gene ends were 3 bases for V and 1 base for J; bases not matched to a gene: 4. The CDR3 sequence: CASSLVTGANTEAFF. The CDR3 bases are TGTGCCAGCAGCTTGGTGACAGGGGCGAACACTGAAGCTTTCTTT.

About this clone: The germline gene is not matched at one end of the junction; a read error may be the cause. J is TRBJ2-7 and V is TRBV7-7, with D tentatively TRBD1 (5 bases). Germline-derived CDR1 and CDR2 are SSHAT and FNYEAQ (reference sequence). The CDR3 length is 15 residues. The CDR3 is CASSPPGSGNYEQYF. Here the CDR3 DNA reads TGTGCTAGCAGCCCCCCCGGTTCAGGGAACTACGAGCAGTACTTC.

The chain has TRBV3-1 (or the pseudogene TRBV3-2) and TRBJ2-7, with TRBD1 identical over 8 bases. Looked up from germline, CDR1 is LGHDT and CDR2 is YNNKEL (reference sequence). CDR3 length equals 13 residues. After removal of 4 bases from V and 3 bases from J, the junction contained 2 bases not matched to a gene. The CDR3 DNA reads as TGTGCCAGCAGCCGAGGACAGGGCTACGAGCAGTACTTC. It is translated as CASSRGQGYEQYF.

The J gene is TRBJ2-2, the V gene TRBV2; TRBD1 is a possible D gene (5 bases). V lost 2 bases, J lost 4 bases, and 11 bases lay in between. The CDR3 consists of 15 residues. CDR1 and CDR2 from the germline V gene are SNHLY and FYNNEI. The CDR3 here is CASSESRVGTGELFF. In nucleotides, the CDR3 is TGTGCCAGCAGTGAATCCAGGGTTGGCACCGGGGAGCTGTTTTTT.

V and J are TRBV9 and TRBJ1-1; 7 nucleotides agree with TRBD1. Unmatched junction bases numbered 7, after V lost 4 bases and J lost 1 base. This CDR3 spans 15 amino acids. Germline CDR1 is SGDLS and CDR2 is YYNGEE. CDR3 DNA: TGTGCCAGCAGCCTACGGACAGGCGGGAACACTGAAGCTTTCTTT. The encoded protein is CASSLRTGGNTEAFF.

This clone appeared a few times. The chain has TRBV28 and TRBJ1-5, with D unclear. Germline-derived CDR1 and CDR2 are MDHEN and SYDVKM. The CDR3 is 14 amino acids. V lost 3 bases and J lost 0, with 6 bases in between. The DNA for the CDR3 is TGTGCCAGCAGTTTCCAAAATAGCAATCAGCCCCAGCATTTT. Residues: CASSFQNSNQPQHF. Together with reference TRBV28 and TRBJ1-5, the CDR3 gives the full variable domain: DVKVTQSSRYLVKRTGEKVFLECVQDMDHENMFWYRQDPGLGLRLIYFSYDVKMKEKGDIPEGYSVSREKKERFSLILESASTNQTSMYLCASSFQNSNQPQHFGDGTRLSIL.

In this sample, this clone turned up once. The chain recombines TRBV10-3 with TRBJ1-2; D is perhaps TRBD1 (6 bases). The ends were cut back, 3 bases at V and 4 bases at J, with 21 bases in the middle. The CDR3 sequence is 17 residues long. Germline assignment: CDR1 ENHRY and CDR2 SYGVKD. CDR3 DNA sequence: TGTGCCATCAGTGATCCTGGACAGTTACACACCCTCTATGGCTACACCTTC. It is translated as CAISDPGQLHTLYGYTF.

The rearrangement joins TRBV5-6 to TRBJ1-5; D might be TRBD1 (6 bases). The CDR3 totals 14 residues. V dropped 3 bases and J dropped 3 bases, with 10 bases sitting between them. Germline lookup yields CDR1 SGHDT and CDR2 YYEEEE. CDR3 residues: CASSSRDTNQPQHF. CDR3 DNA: TGTGCCAGCAGCTCACGGGACACCAATCAGCCCCAGCATTTT.